The entry that follows covers one T cell receptor (beta chain) sequence. The CDR3 runs 16 residues. V was clipped by 1 base and J by 0 bases, with 10 bases between them. The data were taken from a study of shared clonotypes between healthy human individuals. Sequencing was performed with immunoSEQ multiplex PCR; in TCRdb, only in-frame clones are kept and a portion is missing. The table includes approximately 2.5 million clones, approximately 94% detected once. This clonotype originated in a man between 18 and 35 years old in good health. Some clones in this sample may be carry-over from other donors' samples. Specimen: naive CD4+ T cells from PBMCs. Indicated subset: CD45RA+ positively selected. This rearrangement joins TRBV6-7 to TRBJ1-5; D gene unclear. TRBV6-7 is known as an ORF, though its function is uncertain. CDR3 in DNA: TGTGCCAGCAGTTACTTGGGGAAATATAGCAATCAGCCCCAGCATTTT. Its translation: CASSYLGKYSNQPQHF.